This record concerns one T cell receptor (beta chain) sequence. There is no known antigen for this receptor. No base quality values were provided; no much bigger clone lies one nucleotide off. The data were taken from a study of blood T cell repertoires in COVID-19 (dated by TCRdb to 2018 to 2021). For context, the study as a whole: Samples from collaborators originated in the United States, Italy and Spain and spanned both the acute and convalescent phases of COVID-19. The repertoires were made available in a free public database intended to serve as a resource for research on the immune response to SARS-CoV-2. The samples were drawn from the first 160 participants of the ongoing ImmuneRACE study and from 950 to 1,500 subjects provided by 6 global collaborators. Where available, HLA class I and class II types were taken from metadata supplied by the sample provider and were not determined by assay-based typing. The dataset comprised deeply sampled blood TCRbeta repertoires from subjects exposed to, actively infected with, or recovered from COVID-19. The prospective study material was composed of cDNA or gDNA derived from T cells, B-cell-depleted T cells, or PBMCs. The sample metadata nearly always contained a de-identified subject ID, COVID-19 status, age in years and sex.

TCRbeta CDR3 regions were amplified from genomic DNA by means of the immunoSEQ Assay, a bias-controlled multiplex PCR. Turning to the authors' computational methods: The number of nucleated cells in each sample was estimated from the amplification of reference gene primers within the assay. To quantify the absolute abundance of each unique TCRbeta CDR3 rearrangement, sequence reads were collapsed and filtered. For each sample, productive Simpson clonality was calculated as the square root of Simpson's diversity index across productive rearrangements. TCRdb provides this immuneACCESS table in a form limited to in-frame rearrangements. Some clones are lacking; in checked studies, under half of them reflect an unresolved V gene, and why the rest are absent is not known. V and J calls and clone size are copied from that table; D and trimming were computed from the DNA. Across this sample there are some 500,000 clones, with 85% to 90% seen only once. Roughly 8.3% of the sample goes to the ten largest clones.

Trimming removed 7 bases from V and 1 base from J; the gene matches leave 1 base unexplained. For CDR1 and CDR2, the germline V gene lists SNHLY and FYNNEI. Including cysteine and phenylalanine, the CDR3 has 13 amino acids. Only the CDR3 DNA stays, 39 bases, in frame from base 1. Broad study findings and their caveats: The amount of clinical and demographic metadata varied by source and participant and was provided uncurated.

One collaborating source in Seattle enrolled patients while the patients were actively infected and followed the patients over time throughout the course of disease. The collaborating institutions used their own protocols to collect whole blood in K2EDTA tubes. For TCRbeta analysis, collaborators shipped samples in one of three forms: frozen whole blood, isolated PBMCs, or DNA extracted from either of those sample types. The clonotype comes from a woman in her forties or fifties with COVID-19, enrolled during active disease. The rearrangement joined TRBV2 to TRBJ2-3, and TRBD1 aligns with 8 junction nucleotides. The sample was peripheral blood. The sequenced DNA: TGTGCCAGCACGGACAGGGGCACAGATACGCAGTATTTT. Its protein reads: CASTDRGTDTQYF.